One and the same sample provided the 19 T cell receptor beta chains below, sequenced in a study of blood T cell repertoires in COVID-19. The method was immunoSEQ multiplex PCR; TCRdb's version includes in-frame clones alone and lacks a portion of them. Found here are approximately 350,000 clones, around 90% of them singletons; the top ten hold approximately 3.5%. The sequenced material came from peripheral blood. The receptors shown here come from a woman in her late teens or twenties who had recovered from COVID-19.

Comments on this clone: Other DNA sequences from this sample encode an identical CDR3 as well. V usage is TRBV9 and J usage is TRBJ2-2, with 11 bases fitting TRBD1. The germline CDR1 and CDR2 sequences are SGDLS and YYNGEE. V was clipped by 0 bases and J by 5 bases; unmatched bases: 3. The CDR3 length is 16 residues. DNA for the CDR3: TGTGCCAGCAGCGTAGCCGGGACAGGGGGTACCGGGGAGCTGTTTTTT. Its translation: CASSVAGTGGTGELFF.

The CDR3 nucleotides read TGTGCCAGCAGCTTTAACGACTGGAGTTTCACAGATACGCAGTATTTT. Translated: CASSFNDWSFTDTQYF. The chain links TRBV7-6 to TRBJ2-3; D uncertain. V gave up 3 bases and J gave up 2 bases, with 15 bases separating them. Looked up from germline, CDR1 is SGHVS and CDR2 is FNYEAQ. This CDR3 has 16 residues.

The CDR3 DNA is TGTGCCTGGAGGAGGACTAGCGGGAGAAAAAACATTCAGTACTTC. Protein product: CAWRRTSGRKNIQYF. The chain couples TRBV30 to TRBJ2-4, with 13 bases lining up with TRBD2. The germline gives CDR1 GTSNPN, CDR2 SVGIG (reference sequence). The CDR3 runs to 15 residues. Trimming cost V 3 bases and J 4 bases; bases outside gene matches: 3.

This clone was counted a single time. This chain connects TRBV19 to TRBJ2-4; D is uncertain. The germline gives CDR1 LNHDA, CDR2 SQIVND (reference sequence). The CDR3 covers 14 residues. Trimming stripped 7 bases from V and 1 base from J, with 11 bases between. CDR3 sequence reads: CASTPYEAKNIQYF. CDR3 DNA: TGTGCCAGTACCCCTTATGAGGCCAAAAACATTCAGTACTTC.

This sequence joins TRBV11-3 and TRBJ2-1, with TRBD2 matching 8 bases. CDR1 and CDR2 (germline): SGHNT, YENEEA. After removal of 2 bases from V and 10 bases from J, the junction contained 10 bases not matched to a gene. This CDR3 is 15 amino acids long. The CDR3 reads CASSLSGLAIFEQFF. CDR3 nucleotides: TGTGCCAGCAGCTTATCTGGACTAGCCATATTCGAGCAGTTCTTC.

This chain links TRBV30 with TRBJ2-7; 8 positions agree with TRBD1. Germline V gives CDR1 GTSNPN, CDR2 SVGIG (reference sequence). The CDR3 has 15 residues. The junction had 9 bases not matched to a gene; V was cut back by 4 bases and J by 1 base. CDR3 sequence: CAWIPGGAGSYEQYV. CDR3 nucleotide sequence: TGTGCCTGGATCCCAGGGGGCGCGGGGTCCTACGAGCAGTACGTC.

The V gene is TRBV27, the J gene TRBJ2-2; D ambiguous. V was pared by 5 bases and J by 0 bases, with 13 bases between. The length of the CDR3 is 16 residues. The V gene's germline CDR1 is MNHEY and CDR2 SMNVEV (reference sequence). The CDR3 here is CASSPTTRSNTGELFF. CDR3 bases: TGTGCCAGCAGTCCAACAACCCGCTCGAACACCGGGGAGCTGTTTTTT.

The V call is TRBV21-1, the J call TRBJ2-5; TRBD1 reflects the table's D call only, with no check against the DNA. TRBV21-1 is termed a pseudogene. The CDR3 runs 14 residues. The CDR3 DNA is TGTGCCAGCAGCGCCGGGACAGGGCGGGAGACCCAGTACTTC. Translated, it gives CASSAGTGRETQYF.

This clone was found once. The chain uses TRBV6-2 or TRBV6-3 and TRBJ1-1, with 8 bases matching TRBD1. V gave up 5 bases and J gave up 2 bases; unmatched junction bases: 7. CDR3 size: 15 residues. Germline lookup yields CDR1 MNHEY and CDR2 SVGEGT. CDR3 bases: TGTGCCAGCAGTAGGGGGGGGACAGGAAACACTGAAGCTTTCTTT. Translated: CASSRGGTGNTEAFF.

The chain joins TRBV6-1 to TRBJ2-7; 10 positions match TRBD1. From germline, CDR1 is MNHNS and CDR2 SASEGT. This CDR3 region has 16 residues. Trimming took 4 bases from V and 0 from J; bases not matched to a gene: 6. CDR3 sequence reads: CASSGQGQGISYEQYV. CDR3 nucleotide sequence: TGTGCCAGCAGTGGACAGGGACAGGGGATCTCCTACGAGCAGTACGTC.

The V call is TRBV10-1, the J call TRBJ2-2, with D unclear. Germline V gene sequence: CDR1 WNHNN, CDR2 SYGVQD (reference sequence). This CDR3 is 14 amino acids long. Between the trimmed V and J ends, which lost 0 bases and 6 bases, there was a span of 8 bases. The CDR3 spells CASSESLWSGELFF. The CDR3 DNA follows: TGCGCCAGCAGTGAGTCGCTATGGTCCGGGGAGCTGTTTTTT.

The J gene is TRBJ2-7, the V gene TRBV7-2; 7 nucleotides line up with TRBD1. With V trimmed by 5 bases and J by 4 bases, 5 bases remained unmatched. The CDR3 is made up of 13 amino acids. Germline-derived CDR1 and CDR2 are SGHTA and FQGNSA. The CDR3 DNA reads as TGTGCCAGCAGCCGGGGCAGGGGGTACGAGCAGTACGTC. It specifies CASSRGRGYEQYV.

The chain uses TRBV2 and TRBJ2-5, with 10 nucleotides matching TRBD1. There are 14 residues in the CDR3. CDR1 is SNHLY, CDR2 FYNNEI, per germline. With 6 bases clipped from V and 4 bases from J, the junction kept 5 bases outside the gene matches. The CDR3 DNA sequence: TGTGCCAGCAGGAGACAGGGGGCGGGAGAGACCCAGTACTTC. Amino acids: CASRRQGAGETQYF.

The rearrangement joins TRBV21-1 to TRBJ1-5; the table's D gene call, TRBD1, was not cross checked with the DNA. TRBV21-1 is reported as a pseudogene. The CDR3 is made up of 15 amino acids. CDR3: CASSSLPQGDQPQHF. The CDR3 region has the DNA TGTGCCAGCAGCTCCCTTCCACAGGGTGATCAGCCCCAGCATTTT.

The chain recombines TRBV4-3 with TRBJ2-2; weak D call: TRBD1 (6 bases). Germline loops: CDR1 LGHNA, CDR2 YSLEER. This CDR3 has 18 residues. V gave up 0 bases and J gave up 4 bases, with 18 bases separating them. The CDR3 loop is CASSQDVAGATLTGELFF. As DNA, the CDR3 is TGCGCCAGCAGCCAAGATGTAGCAGGGGCGACTCTCACCGGGGAGCTGTTTTTT.

The CDR3 coding sequence is TGTGCCAGCAGCCCCCGCCGGGGGAGGGTCACAGATACGCAGTATTTT. It translates to CASSPRRGRVTDTQYF. This chain uses TRBV11-3 with TRBJ2-3, with 7 bases matching TRBD2. There are 16 residues in the CDR3. Germline CDR1 SGHNT, CDR2 YENEEA. J gave up 2 bases and V 5 bases, and 10 bases lay outside the gene matches. Based on the CDR3 plus reference TRBV11-3 and TRBJ2-3, the full variable domain is EAGVVQSPRYKIIEKKQPVAFWCNPISGHNTLYWYLQNLGQGPELLIRYENEEAVDDSQLPKDRFSAERLKGVDSTLKIQPAELGDSAVYLCASSPRRGRVTDTQYFGPGTRLTVL.

On this clone itself: The same CDR3 is also encoded by other DNA sequences in this sample. The CDR3 DNA reads as TGCGCCAGCGGGACTAGCGGGACCGACGGGGAGCTGTTTTTT. It translates to CASGTSGTDGELFF. The chain employs TRBV10-2 and TRBJ2-2, with TRBD2 matching 13 bases. V was clipped by 8 bases and J by 7 bases; unmatched bases: 4. The CDR3 is 14 residues long. Germline lookup yields CDR1 WSHSY and CDR2 SAAADI.

The chain recombines TRBV9 with TRBJ2-3, with unresolved D. The CDR3 loop spans 12 amino acids. The germline CDR1 and CDR2 sequences are SGDLS and YYNGEE. Trimming removed 0 bases at V and 5 bases at J, with 4 bases between. The CDR3 nucleotides are TGTGCCAGCAGCGTAGATCGAGATACGCAGTATTTT. Residues: CASSVDRDTQYF.

The chain joins TRBV4-3 to TRBJ2-1, with D maybe TRBD2 (7 bases). Trimming shortened V by 0 bases and J by 9 bases, and 12 bases separated the two germline ends. The CDR3 runs to 14 residues. Germline CDR1 and CDR2: LGHNA and YSLEER. The DNA for the CDR3 is TGCGCCAGCAGCCAAGATTGGGGAGGGGGTGAGCAGTTCTTC. Protein product: CASSQDWGGGEQFF.